This TCR beta chain was recorded in a study of Ad26.COV2.S vaccination and SARS-CoV-2 variants. Only in-frame clones appear in the TCRdb table, and some are missing; sequencing was by immunoSEQ multiplex PCR. The repertoire includes about 390,000 clones, about nine tenths of them detected once, and under 4% sits in the top ten. This clone came up once. Its target is unknown. Treatment in this sample: approximately 18 received Ad26.COV2.S at low or high dose, single or two shots; roughly five received placebo; per-sample allocation not given. Samples were taken on day 63 after the first vaccine or placebo injection. Study outcomes and limitations: The TCR breadth and depth analyses may have understated or missed part of the total T cell responses.

The germline gives CDR1 LGHDT, CDR2 YNNKEL (reference sequence). The CDR3 runs 17 residues. V trimming: 4 bases; J trimming: 1 base; junction bases outside the gene matches: 7. This specimen was peripheral blood, taken in a trial of Ad26.COV2.S vaccine versus placebo. The chain combines TRBV3-1 (or the pseudogene TRBV3-2) with TRBJ1-5; 10 bases match TRBD1. The sequence was obtained from a person between 18 and 65 years old who received the Ad26.COV2.S COVID-19 vaccine or a placebo. CDR3 protein: CASSLNRDRGSNQPQHF. DNA for the CDR3: TGTGCCAGCAGCCTAAACCGGGACAGGGGAAGCAATCAGCCCCAGCATTTT.